The clone carrying this T cell receptor (beta chain) has just a few counts. In the original workflow: Using reference gene primer amplification, nucleated cell counts were estimated. Generated by immunoSEQ multiplex PCR, the TCRdb table keeps only in-frame clones and is missing some. V, J and clone size derive from that table, while D and trimming were established from the DNA sequence. Of under 150,000 clones listed, 70% to 85% are singletons. This sample is part of a study of blood T cell repertoires in COVID-19. The overall study: Whether acute or convalescent, the COVID-19 samples came from the United States, Italy and Spain. The cDNA or gDNA used as material had been derived from T cells, B-cell-depleted T cells, or PBMCs.

V was clipped by 4 bases and J by 3 bases, with 9 bases between them. This CDR3 has 13 residues. Per germline, CDR1 MNHEY and CDR2 SVGAGI. The clonotype comes from a woman older than 75 in a cohort sampled during active or convalescent COVID-19. Sequenced input: peripheral blood. The genes are TRBV6-5 and TRBJ1-1; no clear D gene. The CDR3, as DNA: TGTGCCAGCAGTTCCGAGCGGCACACTGAAGCTTTCTTT. Encoded protein: CASSSERHTEAFF.